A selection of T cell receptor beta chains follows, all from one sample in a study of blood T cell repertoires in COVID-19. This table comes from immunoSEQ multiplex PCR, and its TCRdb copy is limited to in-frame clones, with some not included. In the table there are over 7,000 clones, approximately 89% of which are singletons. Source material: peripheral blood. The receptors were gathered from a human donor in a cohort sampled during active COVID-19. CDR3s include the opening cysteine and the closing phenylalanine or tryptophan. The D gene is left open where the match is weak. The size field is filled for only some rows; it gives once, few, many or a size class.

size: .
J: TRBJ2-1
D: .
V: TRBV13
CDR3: CASSLVARGRSYNEQFF
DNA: TGTGCCAGCAGCTTGGTGGCTCGTGGGAGGTCTTACAATGAGCAGTTCTTC

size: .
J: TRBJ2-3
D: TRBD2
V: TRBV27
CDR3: CASSLGPGGAADTQYF
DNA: TGTGCCAGCAGTTTAGGTCCGGGAGGGGCGGCAGATACGCAGTATTTT

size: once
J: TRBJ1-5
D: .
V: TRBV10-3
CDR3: CAISESQGGQPQHF
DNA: TGTGCCATCAGTGAGTCACAGGGCGGCCAGCCCCAGCATTTT

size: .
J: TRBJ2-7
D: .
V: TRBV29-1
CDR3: CSVQVDGGVPGQYF
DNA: TGCAGCGTTCAGGTCGACGGAGGAGTCCCGGGGCAGTACTTC

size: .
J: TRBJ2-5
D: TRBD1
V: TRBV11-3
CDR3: CASSKIGTGTFETQYF
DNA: TGTGCCAGCAGCAAAATCGGGACAGGGACCTTCGAGACCCAGTACTTC

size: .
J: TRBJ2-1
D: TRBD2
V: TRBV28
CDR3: CASSLLTSDNEQFF
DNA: TGTGCCAGCAGTTTGCTTACTAGCGACAATGAGCAGTTCTTC

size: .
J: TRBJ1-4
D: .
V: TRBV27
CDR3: CASSLMSGLREKLFF
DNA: TGTGCCAGCAGTTTAATGTCGGGGTTAAGAGAAAAACTGTTTTTT

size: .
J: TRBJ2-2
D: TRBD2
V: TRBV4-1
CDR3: CASSRPGTSGYTGELFF
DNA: TGCGCCAGCAGCCGACCGGGGACTAGCGGCTACACCGGGGAGCTGTTTTTT

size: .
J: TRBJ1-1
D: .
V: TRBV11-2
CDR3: CASSRGRVEAFF
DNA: TGTGCCAGCAGCCGCGGGCGGGTTGAAGCTTTCTTT

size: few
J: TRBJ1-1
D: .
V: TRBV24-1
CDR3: CATSDQGLTEAFF
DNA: TGTGCCACCAGTGATCAGGGTCTCACTGAAGCTTTCTTT

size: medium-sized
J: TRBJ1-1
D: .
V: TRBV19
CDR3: CASSSKGHLHEAFF
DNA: TGTGCCAGTAGTTCCAAGGGACATCTACACGAAGCTTTCTTT

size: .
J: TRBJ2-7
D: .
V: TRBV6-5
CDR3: CASSYSILVPIYEQYF
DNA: TGTGCCAGCAGTTACTCGATCCTAGTTCCCATCTACGAGCAGTACTTC

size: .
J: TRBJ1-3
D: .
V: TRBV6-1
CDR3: CASSEGRGGGNTIYF
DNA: TGTGCCAGCAGTGAAGGCAGGGGCGGAGGAAACACCATATATTTT

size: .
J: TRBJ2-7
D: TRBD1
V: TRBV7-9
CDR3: CASRPGTDSYEQYF
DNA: TGTGCCAGCAGGCCCGGGACAGACTCGTACGAGCAGTACTTC

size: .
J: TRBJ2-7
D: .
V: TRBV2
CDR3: CASSEAGQKREQYF
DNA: TGTGCCAGCAGTGAAGCGGGCCAAAAGAGAGAGCAGTACTTC

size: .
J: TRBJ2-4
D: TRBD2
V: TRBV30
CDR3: CAWRVLAGNIQYF
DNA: TGTGCCTGGCGGGTTTTAGCGGGAAACATTCAGTACTTC

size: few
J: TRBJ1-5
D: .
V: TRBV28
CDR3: CASSLCGAVTICNQPQHF
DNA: TGTGCCAGCAGTTTATGTGGGGCCGTTACGATATGCAATCAGCCCCAGCATTTT

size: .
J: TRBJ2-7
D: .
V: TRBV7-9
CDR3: CASSSLEAYEQYF
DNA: TGTGCCAGCAGCTCCCTGGAGGCCTACGAGCAGTACTTC

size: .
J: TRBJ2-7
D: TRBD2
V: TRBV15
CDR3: CATSRLAGEGYEQYF
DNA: TGTGCCACCAGCAGATTGGCGGGAGAGGGGTACGAGCAGTACTTC

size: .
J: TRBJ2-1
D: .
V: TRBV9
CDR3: CASSFRTPKGMGDRYNEQFF
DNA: TGTGCCAGCAGCTTTCGTACCCCCAAGGGGATGGGTGACCGCTACAATGAGCAGTTCTTC

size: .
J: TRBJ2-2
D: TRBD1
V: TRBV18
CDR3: CASSVTRTGSTGELFF
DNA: TGTGCCAGCTCAGTCACCCGGACAGGGTCCACCGGGGAGCTGTTTTTT

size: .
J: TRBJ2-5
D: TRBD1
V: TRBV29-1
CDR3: CSGEGRGFQETQYF
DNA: TGCAGCGGTGAAGGCAGGGGGTTCCAAGAGACCCAGTACTTC

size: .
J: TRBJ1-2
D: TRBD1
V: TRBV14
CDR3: CASSPGGNYGYTF
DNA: TGTGCCAGCAGCCCAGGGGGGAACTATGGCTACACCTTC

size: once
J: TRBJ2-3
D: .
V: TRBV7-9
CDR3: CASSLARDTQYF
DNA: TGTGCCAGCAGCTTAGCGCGGGATACGCAGTATTTT

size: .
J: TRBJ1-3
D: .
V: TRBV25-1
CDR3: CASSGGGTGNTIYF
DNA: TGTGCCAGCAGTGGGGGGGGAACTGGAAACACCATATATTTT

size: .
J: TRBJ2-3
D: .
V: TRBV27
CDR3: CASRLPAGDTQYF
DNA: TGTGCCAGCCGCCTCCCCGCGGGAGATACGCAGTATTTT

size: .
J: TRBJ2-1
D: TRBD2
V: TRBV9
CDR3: CASSGTSGSGNEQFF
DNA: TGTGCCAGCAGCGGGACTAGCGGGAGCGGTAATGAGCAGTTCTTC

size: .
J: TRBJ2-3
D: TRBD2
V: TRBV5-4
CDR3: CASSETSGTDTQYF
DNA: TGTGCCAGCAGCGAGACTAGCGGCACAGATACGCAGTATTTT

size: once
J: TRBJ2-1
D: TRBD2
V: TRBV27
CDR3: CASSYRRGGDEQFF
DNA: TGTGCCAGCAGTTACCGACGGGGGGGGGATGAGCAGTTCTTC

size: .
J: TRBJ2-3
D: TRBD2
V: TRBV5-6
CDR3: CASSTGTTFQYF
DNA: TGTGCCAGCAGCACCGGGACTACATTTCAGTATTTT

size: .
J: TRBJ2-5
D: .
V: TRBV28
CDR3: CASSRVGGQETQYF
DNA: TGTGCCAGCAGCCGAGTGGGGGGACAAGAGACCCAGTACTTC

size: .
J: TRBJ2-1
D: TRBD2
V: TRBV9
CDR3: CASAKGLAAYNEQFF
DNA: TGTGCCAGTGCTAAGGGACTAGCGGCCTACAATGAGCAGTTCTTC

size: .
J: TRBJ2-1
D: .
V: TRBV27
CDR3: CASSLSTRGSYNEQFF
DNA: TGTGCCAGCAGTTTATCGACCCGGGGCTCCTACAATGAGCAGTTCTTC

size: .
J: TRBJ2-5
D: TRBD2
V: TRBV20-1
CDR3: CSASFRDSSGETQYF
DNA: TGCAGTGCTAGTTTTCGCGACAGTAGCGGGGAGACCCAGTACTTC

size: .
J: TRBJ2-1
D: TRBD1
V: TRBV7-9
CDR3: CASSYRGNEQFF
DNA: TGTGCCAGCAGCTACAGGGGCAATGAGCAGTTCTTC